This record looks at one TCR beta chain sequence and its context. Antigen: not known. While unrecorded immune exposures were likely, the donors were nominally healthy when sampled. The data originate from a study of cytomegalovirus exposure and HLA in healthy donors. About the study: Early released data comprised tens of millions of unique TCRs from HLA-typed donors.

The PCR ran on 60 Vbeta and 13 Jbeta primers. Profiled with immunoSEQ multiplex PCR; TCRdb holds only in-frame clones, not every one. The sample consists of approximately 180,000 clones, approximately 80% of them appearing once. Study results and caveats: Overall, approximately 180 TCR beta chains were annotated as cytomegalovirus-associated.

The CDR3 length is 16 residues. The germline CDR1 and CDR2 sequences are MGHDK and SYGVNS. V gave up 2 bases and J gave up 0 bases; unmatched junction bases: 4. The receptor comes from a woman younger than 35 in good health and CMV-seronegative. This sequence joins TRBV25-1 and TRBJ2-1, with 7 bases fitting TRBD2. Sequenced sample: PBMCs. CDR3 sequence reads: CASSEIAGVSYNEQFF. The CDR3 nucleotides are TGTGCCAGCAGTGAAATAGCGGGTGTCTCCTACAATGAGCAGTTCTTC.